Reported below is one T cell receptor beta chain. The target antigen is unknown. The record originates from a study of a mutant IDH1 vaccine in newly diagnosed glioma. TCRdb keeps only in-frame clones here, not all; method: immunoSEQ multiplex PCR. The sample carries 70,000 to 95,000 clones, approximately 89% recorded once. This sample's time point: week 23, last vaccination. Topical imiquimod was applied with each vaccine dose, which held 300 ug of mutant IDH1 20-mer peptide. Trimming stripped 0 bases from V and 3 bases from J, with 9 bases between. CDR3 size: 15 residues. Germline assignment: CDR1 LGHNA and CDR2 YNFKEQ.

The sequence derives from a woman aged 45-65 years with glioma. Sequenced material: PBMCs, taken from a glioma patient whose treatment included an IDH1 peptide vaccine. This chain joins TRBV4-2 and TRBJ1-5, with a tentative D call TRBD1 (6 bases). CDR3: CASSQDGQFNQPQHF. The CDR3 DNA is TGTGCCAGCAGCCAAGACGGACAGTTCAATCAGCCCCAGCATTTT.